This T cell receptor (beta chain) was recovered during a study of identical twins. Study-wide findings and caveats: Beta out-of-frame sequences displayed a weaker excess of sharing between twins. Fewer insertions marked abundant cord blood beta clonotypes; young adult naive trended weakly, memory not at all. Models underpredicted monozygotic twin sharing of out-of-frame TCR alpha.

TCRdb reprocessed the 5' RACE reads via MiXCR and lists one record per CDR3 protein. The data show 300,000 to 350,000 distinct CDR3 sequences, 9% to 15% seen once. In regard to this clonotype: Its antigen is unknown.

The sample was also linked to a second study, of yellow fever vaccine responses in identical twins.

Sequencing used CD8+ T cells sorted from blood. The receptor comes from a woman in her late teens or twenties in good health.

DNA of the CDR3: TGCAGTGCTAGAGATGGTTGGTCAGGGGGCGGTAATTTAAGATCAGCTACTAGCACAGATACGCAGTATTTT. This translates into CSARDGWSGGGNLRSATSTDTQYF. The chain has TRBV20-1 and TRBJ2-3; 8 nucleotides agree with TRBD1. With V trimmed by 0 bases and J by 0 bases, 29 bases remained unmatched. This CDR3 has 24 residues. Germline-derived CDR1 and CDR2 are DFQATT and SNEGSKA (reference sequence).